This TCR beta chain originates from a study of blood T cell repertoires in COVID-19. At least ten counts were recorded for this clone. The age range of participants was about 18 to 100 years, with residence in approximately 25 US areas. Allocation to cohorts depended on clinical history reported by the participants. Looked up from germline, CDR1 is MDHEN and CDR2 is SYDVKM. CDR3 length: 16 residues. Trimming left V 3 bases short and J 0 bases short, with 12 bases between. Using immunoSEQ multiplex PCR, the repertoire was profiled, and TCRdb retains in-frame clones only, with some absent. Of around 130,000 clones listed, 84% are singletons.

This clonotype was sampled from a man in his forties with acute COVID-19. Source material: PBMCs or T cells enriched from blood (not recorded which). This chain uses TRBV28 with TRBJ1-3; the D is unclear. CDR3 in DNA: TGTGCCAGCAGTTTCCGTCAGGCCAGCTCTGGAAACACCATATATTTT. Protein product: CASSFRQASSGNTIYF.